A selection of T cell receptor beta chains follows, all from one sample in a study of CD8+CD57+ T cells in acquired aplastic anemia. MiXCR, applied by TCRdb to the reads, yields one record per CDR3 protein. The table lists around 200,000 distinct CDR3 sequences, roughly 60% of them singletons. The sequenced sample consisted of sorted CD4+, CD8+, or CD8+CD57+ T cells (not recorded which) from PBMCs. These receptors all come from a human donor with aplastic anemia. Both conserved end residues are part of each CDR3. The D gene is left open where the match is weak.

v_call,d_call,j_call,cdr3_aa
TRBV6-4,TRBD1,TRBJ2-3,CASSETGGGTDTQYF
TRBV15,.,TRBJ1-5,CATSRDQAGHQPQHF
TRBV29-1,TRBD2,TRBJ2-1,CSVEGASGGSYNEQFF
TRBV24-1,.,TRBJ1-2,CATRGEGRNYGYTF
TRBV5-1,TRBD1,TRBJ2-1,CASSPGQGYNEQFF
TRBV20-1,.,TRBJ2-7,CSAPLGGPYEQYF
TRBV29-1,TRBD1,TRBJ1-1,CSVNAGTGVNTEAFF
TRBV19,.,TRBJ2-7,CASSKESSYEQYF
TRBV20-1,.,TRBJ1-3,CSTRDVQGMNTIYF
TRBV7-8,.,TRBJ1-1,CASSPQGTNTEAFF
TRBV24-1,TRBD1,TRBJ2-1,CATGGTGTYNEQFF
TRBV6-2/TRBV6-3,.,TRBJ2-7,CASSKRTDHYEQYF
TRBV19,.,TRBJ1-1,CASSIGQGRAEAFF
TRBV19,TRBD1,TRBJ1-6,CASSSQDRTNSPLHF
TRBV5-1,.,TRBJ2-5,CASSLGEVRRETQYF
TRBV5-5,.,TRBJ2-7,CASSDGTASSYEQYF
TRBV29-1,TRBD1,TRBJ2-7,CSVVGDRGGSYEQYF
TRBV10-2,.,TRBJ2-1,CASRPDYNEQFF
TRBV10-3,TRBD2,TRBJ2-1,CAISESQGLAGVEQFF
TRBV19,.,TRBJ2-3,CASSIQLTDTQYF
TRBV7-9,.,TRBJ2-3,CASSLGDFYTDTQYF
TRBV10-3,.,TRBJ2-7,CAIGSLLYEQYF
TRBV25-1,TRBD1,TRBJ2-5,CASSEGQGQETQYF
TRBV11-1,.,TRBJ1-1,CASSLATTKGTEAFF
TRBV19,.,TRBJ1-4,CASSTTLSSTNEKLFF
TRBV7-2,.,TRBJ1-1,CASSSHHRGLNTEAFF
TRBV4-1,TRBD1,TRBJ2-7,CASSQETGNEQYF
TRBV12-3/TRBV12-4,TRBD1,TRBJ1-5,CASSLEGAIHQPQHF
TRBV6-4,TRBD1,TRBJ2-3,CASSGQGAADTQYF
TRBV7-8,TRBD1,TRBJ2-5,CASSPGQGHQETQYF
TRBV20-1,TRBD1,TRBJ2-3,CSATYRDRATDTQYF
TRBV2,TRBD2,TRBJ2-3,CASSESRLTSYTDTQYF
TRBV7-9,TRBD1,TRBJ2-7,CASSLTPRGNEQYF
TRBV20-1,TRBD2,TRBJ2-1,CSASGGANYNEQFF
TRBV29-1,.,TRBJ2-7,CSYRRESSYEQYF